Below are 4 T cell receptor beta chains sequenced from a single sample in a study of regulatory T cells in long-lasting Graves disease. The time point: persistent/refractory GD, antithyroid drugs over 5 years with positive TRAb. PBMC RNA served as the TCR library source. To make TCR beta libraries, researchers used iRepertoire HTBI primers and Arm-PCR of CDR3 regions. From the multiplex PCR reads, TCRdb called clonotypes with MiXCR, one entry per CDR3 protein. The sample yields approximately 690,000 distinct CDR3 sequences, around 30% seen once. The specimen comprised peripheral blood mononuclear cells (PBMCs), sampled when the disease was refractory, from a patient treated with antithyroid drugs. These receptor sequences come from a female donor with Graves disease.

This clonotype was counted ten times or more. The rearrangement uses TRBV6-1 and TRBJ2-7; 10 bases are shared with TRBD1. This CDR3 spans 15 amino acids. J lost 6 bases, V lost 6 bases, and 11 bases had no gene match. Germline V gene data show CDR1 as MNHNS and CDR2 as SASEGT. The CDR3 nucleotides are TGTGCCAGCAGGGAGGACAGGGGGTCGGGGGGCGAGCAGTACTTC. The encoded protein is CASREDRGSGGEQYF.

V and J are TRBV5-1 and TRBJ1-1; TRBD1 might be the D (5 bases). V was trimmed by 4 bases and J by 5 bases, leaving 15 bases between them. Germline CDR1 and CDR2: SGHRS and YFSETQ. This CDR3 comprises 14 residues. CDR3 protein: CASSEGRTGTEAFF. The CDR3 nucleotides read TGCGCCAGCAGCGAGGGACGGACTGGGACTGAAGCTTTCTTT.

This clonotype was seen ten or more times. For the CDR3, the DNA is TGTGCCAGCAGCGACGACTTCGGGGAGACCCAGTACTTC. This sequence encodes CASSDDFGETQYF. The chain employs TRBV6-2 or TRBV6-3 and TRBJ2-5; D not certain. The CDR3 sequence is 13 residues long. V lost 6 bases to trimming and J lost 5 bases, with 13 bases between them. Per germline, CDR1 MNHEY and CDR2 SVGEGT.

This chain uses TRBV28 with TRBJ1-1; possible D gene TRBD1, 5 bases. With 2 bases removed from V and 3 bases from J, the gap between germline ends came to 19 bases. This CDR3 is built from 17 residues. In germline, CDR1 is MDHEN, CDR2 SYDVKM. In DNA, the CDR3 is TGTGCCAGCAGTTTAGGGGCCCCCGAGCCCTTAGACACTGAAGCTTTCTTT. Encoded protein: CASSLGAPEPLDTEAFF. Filled out from reference TRBV28 and TRBJ1-1, the complete variable domain reads DVKVTQSSRYLVKRTGEKVFLECVQDMDHENMFWYRQDPGLGLRLIYFSYDVKMKEKGDIPEGYSVSREKKERFSLILESASTNQTSMYLCASSLGAPEPLDTEAFFGQGTRLTVV.